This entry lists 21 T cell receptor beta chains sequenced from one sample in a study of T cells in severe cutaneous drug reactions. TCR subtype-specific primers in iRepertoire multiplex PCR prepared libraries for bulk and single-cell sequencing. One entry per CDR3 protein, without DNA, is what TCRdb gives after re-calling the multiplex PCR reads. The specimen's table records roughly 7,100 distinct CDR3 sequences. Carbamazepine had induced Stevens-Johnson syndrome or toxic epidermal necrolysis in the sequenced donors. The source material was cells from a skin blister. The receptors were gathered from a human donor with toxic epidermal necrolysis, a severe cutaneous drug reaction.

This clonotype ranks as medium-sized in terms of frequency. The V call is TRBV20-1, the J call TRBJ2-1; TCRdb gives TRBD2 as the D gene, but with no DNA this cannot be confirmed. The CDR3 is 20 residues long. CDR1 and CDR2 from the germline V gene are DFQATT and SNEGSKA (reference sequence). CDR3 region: CSARDNGRVGAGAARNEQFF.

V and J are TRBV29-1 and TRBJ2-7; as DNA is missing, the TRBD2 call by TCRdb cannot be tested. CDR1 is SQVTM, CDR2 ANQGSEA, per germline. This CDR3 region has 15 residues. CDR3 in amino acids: CSVEAGSEGLVKQYF.

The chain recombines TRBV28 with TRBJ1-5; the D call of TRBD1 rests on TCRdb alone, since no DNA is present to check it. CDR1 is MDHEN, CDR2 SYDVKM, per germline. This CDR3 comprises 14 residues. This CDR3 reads CASSLTGVNQPQHF. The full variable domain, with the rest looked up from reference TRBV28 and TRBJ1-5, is DVKVTQSSRYLVKRTGEKVFLECVQDMDHENMFWYRQDPGLGLRLIYFSYDVKMKEKGDIPEGYSVSREKKERFSLILESASTNQTSMYLCASSLTGVNQPQHFGDGTRLSIL.

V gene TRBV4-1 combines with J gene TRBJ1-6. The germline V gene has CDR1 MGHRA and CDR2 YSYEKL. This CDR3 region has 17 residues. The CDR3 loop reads CASSQVSGGSYNSPLHF.

CDR3 region: CASSVSGAPYNEQFF. The chain carries TRBV9 and TRBJ2-1. CDR3 size: 15 residues. CDR1 SGDLS and CDR2 YYNGEE come from the germline V gene.

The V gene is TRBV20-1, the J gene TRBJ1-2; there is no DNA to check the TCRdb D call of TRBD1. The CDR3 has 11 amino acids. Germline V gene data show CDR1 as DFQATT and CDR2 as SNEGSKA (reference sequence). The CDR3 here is CSAEQGYGYTF.

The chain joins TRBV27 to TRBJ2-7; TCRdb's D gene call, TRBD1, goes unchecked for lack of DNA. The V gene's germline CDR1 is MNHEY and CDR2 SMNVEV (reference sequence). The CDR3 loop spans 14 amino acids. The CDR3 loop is CASSDPLQGSEQYF.

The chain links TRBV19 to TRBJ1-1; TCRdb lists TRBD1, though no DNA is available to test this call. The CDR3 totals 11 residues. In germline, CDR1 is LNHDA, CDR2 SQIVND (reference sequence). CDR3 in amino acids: CASEDRGEAFF.

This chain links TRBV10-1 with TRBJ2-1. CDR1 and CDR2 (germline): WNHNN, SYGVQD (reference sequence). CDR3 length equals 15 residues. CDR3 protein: CASSENRDGVDEQFF.

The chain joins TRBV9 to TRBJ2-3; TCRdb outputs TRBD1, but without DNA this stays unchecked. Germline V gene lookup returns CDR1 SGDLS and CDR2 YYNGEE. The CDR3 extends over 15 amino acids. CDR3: CASTRQGSGTDTQYF.

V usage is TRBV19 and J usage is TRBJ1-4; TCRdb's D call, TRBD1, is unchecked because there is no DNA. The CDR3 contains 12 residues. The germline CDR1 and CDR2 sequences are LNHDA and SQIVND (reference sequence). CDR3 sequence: CASKGRIPMMFF.

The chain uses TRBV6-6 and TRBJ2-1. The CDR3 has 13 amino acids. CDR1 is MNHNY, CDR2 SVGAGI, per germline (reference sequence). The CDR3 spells CASTRLFGNEQFF.

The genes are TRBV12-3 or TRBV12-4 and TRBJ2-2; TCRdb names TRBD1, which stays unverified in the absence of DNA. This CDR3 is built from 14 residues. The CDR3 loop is CASSTGTDTGELFF.

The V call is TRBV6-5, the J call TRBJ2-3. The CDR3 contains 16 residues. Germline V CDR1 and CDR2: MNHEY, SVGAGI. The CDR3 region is CASSYSLGLATDTQYF.

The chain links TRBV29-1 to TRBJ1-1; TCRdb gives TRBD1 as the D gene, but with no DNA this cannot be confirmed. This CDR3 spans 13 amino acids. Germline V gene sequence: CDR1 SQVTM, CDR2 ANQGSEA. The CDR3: CSVEGQGSTEAFF.

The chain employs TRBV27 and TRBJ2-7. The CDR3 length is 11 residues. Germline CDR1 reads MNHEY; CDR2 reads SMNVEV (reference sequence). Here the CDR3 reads CASLWGGEQYF.

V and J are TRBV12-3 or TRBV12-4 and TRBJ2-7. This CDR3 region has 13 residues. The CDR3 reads CASSPHGLYEQYF.

This CDR3 is CASRTGYEQYF. This chain links TRBV27 with TRBJ2-7; with no DNA, the TCRdb D assignment of TRBD1 cannot be verified. This CDR3 contains 11 residues. The V gene's germline CDR1 is MNHEY and CDR2 SMNVEV (reference sequence).

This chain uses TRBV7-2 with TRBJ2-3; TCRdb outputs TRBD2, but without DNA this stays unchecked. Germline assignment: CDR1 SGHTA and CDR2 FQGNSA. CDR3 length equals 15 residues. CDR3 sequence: CASSLGTSGTDTQYF.

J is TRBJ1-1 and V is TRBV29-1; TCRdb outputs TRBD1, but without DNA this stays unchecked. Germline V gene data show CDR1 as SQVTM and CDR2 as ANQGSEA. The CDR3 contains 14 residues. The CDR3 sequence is CSVELQGTHTEAFF.

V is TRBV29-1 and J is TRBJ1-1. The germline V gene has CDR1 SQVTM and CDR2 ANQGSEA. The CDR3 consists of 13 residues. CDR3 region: CSAVGPGTTEAFF.